Listed here are 4 T cell receptor beta chains from one sample, sequenced in a study of blood T cell repertoires in COVID-19. TCRdb keeps only in-frame clones here, not all; method: immunoSEQ multiplex PCR. The sample has fewer than 700,000 clones, approximately 88% seen once. Sequenced: peripheral blood. These receptors came from a woman in her forties or fifties with COVID-19, enrolled during active disease.

The genes are TRBV5-1 and TRBJ1-1; the match to TRBD1 covers 8 bases. The CDR3 runs 17 residues. The germline gives CDR1 SGHRS, CDR2 YFSETQ. Trimming took 4 bases from V and 0 from J; bases not matched to a gene: 11. The CDR3 here is CASSPPRTGTLNTEAFF. CDR3 nucleotide sequence: TGCGCCAGCAGCCCTCCTAGGACAGGGACCCTGAACACTGAAGCTTTCTTT.

The chain couples TRBV2 to TRBJ2-1; 9 bases are a match to TRBD2. The CDR3 sequence is 15 residues long. Germline V gives CDR1 SNHLY, CDR2 FYNNEI. Trimming cost V 6 bases and J 3 bases; bases outside gene matches: 6. The CDR3 here is CASRKSGGHYNEQFF. DNA of the CDR3: TGTGCCAGCAGGAAGAGCGGGGGGCACTACAATGAGCAGTTCTTC. Filled out from reference TRBV2 and TRBJ2-1, the complete variable domain reads EPEVTQTPSHQVTQMGQEVILRCVPISNHLYFYWYRQILGQKVEFLVSFYNNEISEKSEIFDDQFSVERPDGSNFTLKIRSTKLEDSAMYFCASRKSGGHYNEQFFGPGTRLTVL.

The gene calls are TRBV28 and TRBJ1-1; D perhaps matches TRBD1 (6 bases). Germline CDR1 MDHEN, CDR2 SYDVKM. This CDR3 comprises 19 residues. Deletions cut 2 bases from V and 1 base from J, with 23 bases between. In DNA, the CDR3 is TGTGCCAGCAGTTTACCCACCTGGACAGAAACCTGGGGGAACACTGAAGCTTTCTTT. Protein sequence: CASSLPTWTETWGNTEAFF.

The V call is TRBV25-1, the J call TRBJ2-7; 7 nucleotides match TRBD1. This CDR3 has 15 amino acids. The germline CDR1 and CDR2 sequences are MGHDK and SYGVNS. Trimming cost V 2 bases and J 2 bases; bases outside gene matches: 6. CDR3 amino acids: CASSERWTGPYEQYF. As DNA, the CDR3 is TGTGCCAGCAGTGAACGCTGGACAGGTCCCTACGAGCAGTACTTC.